Following are 23 T cell receptor beta chains from one sample sequenced in a study of post-analysis software for immune sequencing data. These receptors' targets are unknown. Included in the TCR beta cDNA libraries were unique molecular identifiers. TCRdb independently ran MiXCR on the PCR reads; one entry per CDR3 protein. The profile shows around 500,000 distinct CDR3 sequences, around a third of them singletons. Whole-study findings and limits: Comparison of patients with controls showed 5 or 6 TRBV segments more frequent in patients, TRBV5-6, TRBV5-1 and TRBV20-1 among them.

Sequencing input: blood. These receptors were obtained from a girl aged 2 to 17 with multiple sclerosis.

This clonotype was picked up a small number of times. The rearrangement links TRBV20-1 to TRBJ2-5; D is perhaps TRBD1 (5 bases). The CDR3 runs to 13 residues. V lost 3 bases and J 3 bases, leaving 11 bases between the germline ends. The V gene's germline CDR1 is DFQATT and CDR2 SNEGSKA (reference sequence). This CDR3 reads CSARSGNEETQYF. The CDR3 DNA is TGCAGTGCTAGGTCAGGGAACGAAGAGACCCAGTACTTC.

The chain is built from TRBV4-2 and TRBJ1-6; tentatively, D is TRBD1 (5 bases). V was pared by 4 bases and J by 8 bases, with 24 bases between. Germline CDR1 LGHNA, CDR2 YNFKEQ. The length of the CDR3 is 18 residues. The CDR3 protein is CASSLIRAPRVGDSPLHF. CDR3 DNA sequence: TGTGCCAGCAGCCTAATAAGAGCACCCAGGGTTGGGGATTCACCCCTCCACTTT.

This chain connects TRBV13 to TRBJ2-7; D might be TRBD2 (5 bases). V lost 5 bases and J lost 6, with 8 bases in between. In germline, CDR1 is PRHDT, CDR2 FYEKMQ (reference sequence). This CDR3 has 11 residues. This CDR3 reads CASSQGLEQYF. CDR3 DNA sequence: TGTGCCAGCAGCCAAGGACTCGAGCAGTACTTC.

The V call is TRBV20-1, the J call TRBJ1-2; D ambiguous. The CDR3 spans 13 residues. V lost 1 base and J lost 8, with 14 bases in between. From germline, CDR1 is DFQATT and CDR2 SNEGSKA (reference sequence). CDR3 sequence reads: CSARVTGPHGYTF. CDR3 coding DNA: TGCAGTGCTAGAGTCACCGGGCCCCACGGCTACACCTTC.

The chain couples TRBV11-1 to TRBJ2-1, with D tentatively TRBD2 (6 bases). The germline V gene has CDR1 SGHAT and CDR2 FQDESV (reference sequence). V was clipped by 2 bases and J by 2 bases, with 13 bases between them. The CDR3 length is 16 residues. The CDR3, as DNA: TGTGCCAGCAGCTTATTTTCTAGCGTTACCTACAATGAGCAGTTCTTC. As protein: CASSLFSSVTYNEQFF.

This clonotype was counted a few times. The V and J genes are TRBV6-5 and TRBJ2-3; weak D call: TRBD1 (6 bases). Trimming removed 6 bases at V and 4 bases at J, with 20 bases between. The length of the CDR3 is 16 residues. Looked up from germline, CDR1 is MNHEY and CDR2 is SVGAGI. Here the CDR3 DNA reads TGTGCCAGCAGCTTTGACAGGCCCAGGGTCCCAGATACGCAGTATTTT. Its translation: CASSFDRPRVPDTQYF.

V gene TRBV5-4 combines with J gene TRBJ2-1, with 16 bases aligning to TRBD2. The CDR3 spans 19 residues. In germline, CDR1 is SGHNT, CDR2 YYREEE (reference sequence). Unmatched junction bases numbered 8, after V lost 3 bases and J lost 2 bases. The DNA of the CDR3 is TGTGCCAGCAGCTCCCAGGGACTAGCGGGGGGGATAACCTACAATGAGCAGTTCTTC. This translates into CASSSQGLAGGITYNEQFF.

This clonotype appeared a few times. This rearrangement joins TRBV5-1 to TRBJ2-1; D call uncertain. The CDR3 is 12 amino acids. V dropped 0 bases and J dropped 8 bases, with 6 bases sitting between them. Germline assignment: CDR1 SGHRS and CDR2 YFSETQ. CDR3 sequence: CASSLVAYEQFF. CDR3 sequence (DNA): TGCGCCAGCAGCTTGGTTGCGTATGAGCAGTTCTTC. Full variable domain (outside the CDR3, taken from reference TRBV5-1 and TRBJ2-1): KAGVTQTPRYLIKTRGQQVTLSCSPISGHRSVSWYQQTPGQGLQFLFEYFSETQRNKGNFPGRFSGRQFSNSRSEMNVSTLELGDSALYLCASSLVAYEQFFGPGTRLTVL.

As regards this clonotype: The junction differs from germline at one of its ends, possibly a read error. The chain joins TRBV5-1 to TRBJ1-2; a possible D gene is TRBD1 (6 bases). The CDR3 sequence is 14 residues long. Looked up from germline, CDR1 is SGHRS and CDR2 is YFSETQ. The CDR3 DNA sequence: TGCGCCGGCAGCTTGAATGGGACACCTTATGGCTACACCTTC. Protein product: CAGSLNGTPYGYTF.

CDR3 coding DNA: TGTGCCAGCAGTGGCAACCGGGACGACTACGAGCAGTACTTC. Translation: CASSGNRDDYEQYF. The chain is built from TRBV2 and TRBJ2-7, with D possibly being TRBD1 or TRBD2 (5 bases each). This CDR3 is 14 amino acids long. The ends were cut back, 4 bases at V and 3 bases at J, with 13 bases in the middle. Per germline, CDR1 SNHLY and CDR2 FYNNEI.

This clonotype has a handful of counts. The chain links TRBV5-1 to TRBJ2-5; 10 bases are shared with TRBD2. Germline CDR1 and CDR2: SGHRS and YFSETQ. CDR3 length: 16 residues. V was pared by 1 base and J by 5 bases, with 8 bases of the junction left unmatched. The CDR3 here is CASSLTAGGRSETQYF. DNA of the CDR3: TGCGCCAGCAGCTTGACAGCGGGGGGGCGGTCCGAGACCCAGTACTTC.

Regarding this clonotype: One end of the junction varies from germline; a read error may be responsible. J is TRBJ2-1 and V is TRBV6-5, with D possibly being TRBD1 (6 bases). Germline assignment: CDR1 MNHEY and CDR2 SVGAGI. This CDR3 contains 15 residues. The CDR3 loop is CASSSQGPYYNGQFF. The DNA of the CDR3 is TGTGCCAGCAGCTCTCAGGGGCCTTACTACAATGGGCAGTTCTTC.

This clonotype has just a few counts. This chain uses TRBV20-1 with TRBJ1-1, with 10 bases lining up with TRBD1. CDR1 and CDR2 (germline): DFQATT, SNEGSKA (reference sequence). The CDR3 runs to 11 residues. Unmatched junction bases numbered 1, after V lost 3 bases and J lost 9 bases. The CDR3, as DNA: TGCAGTGCTAGTGACAGGGGGCAAGCTTTCTTT. This sequence encodes CSASDRGQAFF.

This chain links TRBV4-1 with TRBJ1-5, with 10 bases fitting TRBD1. V lost 0 bases and J lost 7; bases outside the gene matches: 9. Germline CDR1 reads MGHRA; CDR2 reads YSYEKL. This CDR3 is built from 17 residues. The CDR3 DNA sequence: TGCGCCAGCAGCCAAGATGGAACGGGACAGGGGTTCCAGCCCCAGCATTTT. Translated: CASSQDGTGQGFQPQHF.

This clonotype was observed a handful of times. The chain is built from TRBV20-1 and TRBJ2-1; D is ambiguous. CDR1 is DFQATT, CDR2 SNEGSKA, per germline (reference sequence). V dropped 3 bases and J dropped 7 bases, with 13 bases sitting between them. The CDR3 sequence is 13 residues long. The CDR3 DNA reads TGCAGTGCTAGTCTCCCGCTTTTAAATGAGCAGTTCTTC. It specifies CSASLPLLNEQFF.

The rearrangement joins TRBV4-1 to TRBJ2-3; TRBD2 might be the D (7 bases). V was trimmed by 4 bases and J by 2 bases, leaving 16 bases between them. The CDR3 runs 16 residues. Germline-derived CDR1 and CDR2 are MGHRA and YSYEKL. CDR3 sequence reads: CASSPLGGASTDTQYF. CDR3 DNA sequence: TGCGCCAGCAGCCCCTTGGGGGGGGCCTCCACAGATACGCAGTATTTT.

The V and J genes are TRBV4-1 and TRBJ2-1; D call uncertain. V was pared by 1 base and J by 8 bases, with 6 bases between. CDR3 length equals 12 residues. CDR1 and CDR2 from the germline V gene are MGHRA and YSYEKL. CDR3 nucleotides: TGCGCCAGCAGCCAAGTACTCGATGAGCAGTTCTTC. Amino acids: CASSQVLDEQFF.

In this sample, this clonotype turned up a few times. This chain links TRBV27 with TRBJ2-4; TRBD1 matches at 9 bases. The closer fit of TRBJ2-7 to the DNA end suggests the J call may be wrong. Germline values: CDR1 MNHEY, CDR2 SMNVEV (reference sequence). The CDR3 length is 15 residues. The CDR3: CASSSRQGVSYEQYF. CDR3 bases: TGTGCCAGCAGTTCCCGACAGGGGGTTAGCTACGAGCAGTACTTC.

The J gene is TRBJ1-2, the V gene TRBV25-1; 7 bases fit TRBD1. V was pared by 6 bases and J by 5 bases, with 6 bases of the junction left unmatched. The germline CDR1 and CDR2 sequences are MGHDK and SYGVNS. CDR3 size: 13 residues. CDR3 DNA sequence: TGTGCCAGCAGGGACCAGGGGGTTTATGGCTACACCTTC. Translated, it gives CASRDQGVYGYTF.

This rearrangement joins TRBV20-1 to TRBJ2-7, with TRBD1 identical over 7 bases. Germline V gene sequence: CDR1 DFQATT, CDR2 SNEGSKA (reference sequence). The CDR3 loop spans 14 amino acids. V shed 1 base, J shed 3 bases, and the junction held 6 bases outside the gene matches. CDR3 bases: TGCAGTGCTAGAGGGGACAGAGAGTACTACGAGCAGTACTTC. The encoded protein is CSARGDREYYEQYF.

The V call is TRBV29-1, the J call TRBJ2-1, with 9 positions matching TRBD1. The length of the CDR3 is 14 residues. From germline, CDR1 is SQVTM and CDR2 ANQGSEA. The ends lost 4 bases at V and 9 bases at J; junction bases unmatched: 10. The CDR3 sequence is CSVGRGGQGSEQFF. The CDR3 nucleotides are TGCAGCGTTGGTAGGGGGGGACAGGGATCTGAGCAGTTCTTC.

The chain recombines TRBV3-1 with TRBJ2-5; the match to TRBD2 covers 9 bases. The J segment lost 5 bases and the V segment lost 4 bases, leaving 11 bases of the junction unmatched. This CDR3 is built from 16 residues. Germline CDR1 LGHDT, CDR2 YNNKEL (reference sequence). CDR3 in DNA: TGTGCCAGCAGCCGTAGCGCGGGGGGGCTTAGGGAGACCCAGTACTTC. This codes for CASSRSAGGLRETQYF.

This clonotype was counted at least ten times. This rearrangement joins TRBV10-2 to TRBJ2-1; D unresolved. V was trimmed by 5 bases and J by 6 bases, leaving 5 bases between them. This CDR3 is 11 amino acids long. Germline V gene sequence: CDR1 WSHSY, CDR2 SAAADI. CDR3 DNA sequence: TGCGCCAGCAGTCTCCCCAATGAGCAGTTCTTC. Translated, it gives CASSLPNEQFF.